This entry is about one T cell receptor (beta chain). Sequenced by immunoSEQ multiplex PCR; TCRdb stores in-frame clones only, minus some. The sample records 300,000 to 400,000 clones, 88% being singletons. The treatment here: approximately 18 received Ad26.COV2.S at low or high dose, single or two shots; 5 received placebo; per-sample allocation not given. Collection of the samples took place on day 63 after the first injection of vaccine or placebo. Vaccination used an Ad26 vector expressing Wuhan-strain SARS-CoV-2 spike. CDR1 and CDR2 (germline): MDHEN, SYDVKM. The V and J ends lost 8 bases and 5 bases, in that order; junction bases with no gene match: 13. The CDR3 contains 15 residues. The sample originates from a study of Ad26.COV2.S vaccination and SARS-CoV-2 variants. For the study at large: Participants got Ad26.COV2.S intramuscularly, once or twice 56 days apart.

The chain links TRBV28 to TRBJ1-1; TRBD1 agrees at 8 bases. Sequenced here: peripheral blood, sampled in a trial of Ad26.COV2.S vaccine versus placebo. The receptor's source is a person aged 18-60 years who received the Ad26.COV2.S COVID-19 vaccine or a placebo. Here the CDR3 DNA reads TGTGCCAGCCCCCCATCCTCAACAGGGGGGACTGAAGCTTTCTTT. Translating it yields CASPPSSTGGTEAFF.